The present entry profiles one T cell receptor (beta chain) with its context. This record comes from a study of blood T cell repertoires in COVID-19. This table comes from immunoSEQ multiplex PCR, and its TCRdb copy is limited to in-frame clones, with some not included. The table lists under 250,000 clones, roughly 80% of them singletons. Germline V CDR1 and CDR2: LNHDA, SQIVND (reference sequence). The CDR3 sequence is 14 residues long. The V gene end was trimmed by 3 bases and the J gene end by 2 bases; junction bases not matched to a gene: 4. The sequenced material came from PBMCs or T cells enriched from blood (not recorded which). The receptor was isolated from a man aged 60-69 years who had recovered from COVID-19. V gene TRBV19 combines with J gene TRBJ2-7; 7 nucleotides match TRBD1. CDR3 sequence reads: CASSIYGQAYEQYF. Here the CDR3 DNA reads TGTGCCAGTAGTATCTACGGACAGGCCTACGAGCAGTACTTC.